The clone carrying this T cell receptor (beta chain) is a singleton in its sample. TEMRA cells were FACS-enriched, with CD8+ and CD4+ T cells isolated negatively. An amount of RNA that ranged from roughly 0.45 to 1 ug was reverse transcribed with random hexamers. TCRdb re-derived calls from the immunoSEQ multiplex PCR reads in MiXCR, one entry per CDR3 protein. The table has some 130,000 distinct CDR3 sequences, around 93% seen once. The source of the sample is a study of CD8 T cells in Susac syndrome. The ends were cut back, 6 bases at V and 8 bases at J, with 15 bases in the middle. Germline CDR1 and CDR2: MNHEY and SVGEGT. The CDR3 totals 13 residues.

The rearrangement uses TRBV6-2 or TRBV6-3 and TRBJ2-3; D gene uncertain. This receptor was identified in a human donor with Susac syndrome. The sample was CD8+ T cells from PBMCs. CDR3 sequence: CASRELILGTQYF. The CDR3 DNA reads TGTGCCAGCAGGGAGTTGATATTGGGTACGCAGTATTTT.